This T cell receptor beta chain was recorded in a study of blood T cell repertoires in COVID-19. Background on the study: The United States, Italy and Spain supplied acute and convalescent COVID-19 samples. Sources were T cells, B-cell-depleted T cells, or PBMCs; the material itself was cDNA or gDNA.

The CDR3 consists of 15 residues. Germline CDR1 is MNHEY and CDR2 is SVGAGI. The germline V and J ends were trimmed by 4 bases and 4 bases, with 14 bases remaining between them. How the authors handled the data: Amplified reference gene primers provided the basis for estimating nucleated cell counts. Assay: immunoSEQ multiplex PCR; the TCRdb copy retains only in-frame clones and omits some. That table furnishes V, J and clone size, whereas the DNA furnished D and trimming. The data show 150,000 to 250,000 clones, with roughly 77% seen just once and less than 7% held by the top ten. The chain employs TRBV6-5 and TRBJ2-4; weak D call: TRBD1 (6 bases). The origin of this receptor is a woman aged 35 to 49 with COVID-19, enrolled during active disease. Sequencing input: peripheral blood. The CDR3 loop is CASSSLTGGKNIQYF. For the CDR3, the DNA is TGTGCCAGCAGTTCTTTGACAGGTGGGAAAAACATTCAGTACTTC.